Below, one T cell receptor beta chain is given with its context. The sample originates from a study of CD8 T cells in Susac syndrome. Random hexamers served to reverse transcribe roughly 0.5 to 1 ug RNA. TCRdb used MiXCR to reprocess the immunoSEQ multiplex PCR reads, holding one entry per CDR3 protein. Altogether more than 95,000 distinct CDR3 sequences are present, around 94% being singletons, with the ten largest covering 0.085% to 0.09%. V lost 0 bases and J lost 2, with 4 bases in between. CDR3 length equals 13 residues. This TCR came from a human donor in good health. Sequencing was done on a sample of CD4+ T cells from PBMCs. The rearrangement joins TRBV12-3 or TRBV12-4 to TRBJ1-2; no definite D call. The CDR3 sequence: CASSLADNYGYTF. DNA for the CDR3: TGTGCCAGCAGTTTAGCCGACAACTATGGCTACACCTTC.